These T cell receptor beta chains were read from a single sample in a study of human T cells and chemical hapten exposure. TCRdb recomputed calls from the RACE reads with MiXCR, one row per CDR3 protein. The sample carries some 65,000 distinct CDR3 sequences, 5.5% to 7.5% recorded once. Material for sequencing was whole blood. These receptors all come from a female donor in good health. Some clones in this sample may be carry-over from other donors' samples. CDR3s include the opening cysteine and the closing phenylalanine or tryptophan. A D gene is named only where the DNA matches it firmly. The size of a clone is reported for some rows only, either as once, few or many, or as a class for expanded clones.

v_call	j_call	clone_size	d_call	cdr3_nt	cdr3_aa
TRBV20-1	TRBJ1-4	many	.	TGCAGTGCTATTAGAGGGGCTCAGGAGGAACTGTTTTTT	CSAIRGAQEELFF
TRBV9	TRBJ2-1	many	.	TGTGCCAGCAGCGTAGGGGGGGCAGGGAATGAGCAGTTCTTC	CASSVGGAGNEQFF
TRBV7-9	TRBJ2-7	few	.	TGTGCCAGCAGCTTGGGGACTTCCCTAGGGGAGCAGTACTTC	CASSLGTSLGEQYF
TRBV2	TRBJ2-1	many	TRBD2	TGTGCCAGCATGTGGACTAGCGGGAACGAGCAGTTCTTC	CASMWTSGNEQFF
TRBV20-1	TRBJ2-3	.	TRBD2	TGCAGTGCCACCGGGACTAGCGGGTGGGATACGCAGTATTTT	CSATGTSGWDTQYF
TRBV29-1	TRBJ1-1	few	.	TGCAGCGTTGAATTGGCCAGTCGGGTAACTGAAGCTTTCTTT	CSVELASRVTEAFF
TRBV7-2	TRBJ1-1	few	TRBD1	TGTGCCAGCAGCCATTCAGGTCAGGGGGCTAATGGTGAAGCTTTCTTT	CASSHSGQGANGEAFF
TRBV2	TRBJ2-3	few	.	TGTGCCAGCCGAGCGAGGGAGTGGGCCACAGATACGCAGTATTTT	CASRAREWATDTQYF
TRBV5-5	TRBJ2-5	few	TRBD1	TGTGCCAGCAGCTTAGGACAGGGAAAGGCAGAGACCCAGTACTTC	CASSLGQGKAETQYF
TRBV12-3/TRBV12-4	TRBJ2-7	few	.	TGTGCCAGCAGTTTTGACGCGGGCGGTTACTACGAGCAGTACTTC	CASSFDAGGYYEQYF
TRBV28	TRBJ1-3	.	.	TGTGCCAGCAGTTCACAGGGCGATATCTCTGGAAACACCATATATTTT	CASSSQGDISGNTIYF
TRBV5-1	TRBJ1-1	many	.	TGCGCCAGCAGTCAGCAACCCATGAACACTGAAGCTTTCTTT	CASSQQPMNTEAFF
TRBV29-1	TRBJ2-6	many	TRBD1	TGCAGCGTGGGACAGGGAGGTACTGGGGCCAACGTCCTGACTTTC	CSVGQGGTGANVLTF
TRBV4-1	TRBJ1-4	.	.	TGCGCCAGCAGCCAAGATCACCGGGTCGGGGAGAAACTGTTTTTT	CASSQDHRVGEKLFF
TRBV12-3/TRBV12-4	TRBJ1-1	.	.	TGTGCCAGCAGTTTAGGGGCAGAGAACACTGAAGCTTTCTTT	CASSLGAENTEAFF
TRBV4-1	TRBJ1-4	few	.	TGCGCCAGCAGCCAGGCTGCAGACAGGTCCAATGAAAAACTGTTTTTT	CASSQAADRSNEKLFF
TRBV21-1	TRBJ2-7	many	.	TGTGCCAGCTCCCCGGGGAAGGGCGAGGAGCGGGAGGCAGGCGAGCAGTACTTC	CASSPGKGEEREAGEQYF
TRBV28	TRBJ1-1	many	.	TGTGCCAGCAGTTTTAGGAACACTGAAGCTTTCTTT	CASSFRNTEAFF
TRBV2	TRBJ2-7	few	.	TGTGCCAGCAGTCTGGGGCATCTCTACGAGCAGTACTTC	CASSLGHLYEQYF
TRBV12-3/TRBV12-4	TRBJ2-3	many	TRBD1	TGTGCCAGCAGGACAGGGTTGGGAGATACGCAGTATTTT	CASRTGLGDTQYF
TRBV11-2	TRBJ2-1	many	.	TGTGCCAGCAGAAGGTGGGGAAACCATGAGCAGTTCTTC	CASRRWGNHEQFF
TRBV10-3	TRBJ1-6	few	TRBD1	TGTGCCATCAGGGGGACGGTAGGGGGCGCGAATTCACCCCTCCACTTT	CAIRGTVGGANSPLHF
TRBV5-1	TRBJ1-2	.	TRBD1	TGCGCCAGCAATCCTGACAGGGACTATGGCTACACCTTC	CASNPDRDYGYTF
TRBV4-1	TRBJ2-3	.	TRBD2	TGCGCCAGCAGCCGGCGGGAGTTGGGAGATACGCAGTATTTT	CASSRRELGDTQYF
TRBV23-1	TRBJ2-7	few	TRBD1	TGCGCCAGCAGTCAATGGTGCGGGACAGGGGAGCAGTACTTC	CASSQWCGTGEQYF
TRBV27	TRBJ2-3	.	.	TGTGCCAGCAGACCCCGCCCGGGGGGCGCAGATACGCAGTATTTT	CASRPRPGGADTQYF
TRBV5-4	TRBJ1-5	few	.	TGTGCCAGCAGCCGGGGAGGGGAAGGCAATCAGCCCCAGCATTTT	CASSRGGEGNQPQHF
TRBV6-5	TRBJ2-2	.	TRBD2	TGTGCCAGCAGTCTCCGGACTAGCGGGTCAAACACCGGGGAGCTGTTTTTT	CASSLRTSGSNTGELFF
TRBV28	TRBJ1-2	many	TRBD1	TGTGCCAGCAGTTTGGTGGACAGGGAGGTCGAGGTCTATGGCTACACCTTC	CASSLVDREVEVYGYTF
TRBV6-2/TRBV6-3	TRBJ2-1	.	TRBD2	TGTGCCAGCAGTTATAGCGGGAGCTCGTACAATGAGCAGTTCTTC	CASSYSGSSYNEQFF
TRBV6-1	TRBJ2-5	.	.	TGTGCCAGCAGTGACCGGGGTATAGAAGAGACCCAGTACTTC	CASSDRGIEETQYF
TRBV12-3/TRBV12-4	TRBJ2-1	few	.	TGTGCCAGCAGTCCCCGTTACTTTGCCTACAATGAGCAGTTCTTC	CASSPRYFAYNEQFF
TRBV30	TRBJ2-1	few	TRBD2	TGTGCCTGGGGCCTAGCGGGAAGCAATGAGCAGTTCTTC	CAWGLAGSNEQFF
TRBV4-3	TRBJ2-7	few	TRBD2	TGCGCCAGCAGCCAAGGACTAGCGGGAGTCTACGAGCAGTACTTC	CASSQGLAGVYEQYF
TRBV10-3	TRBJ1-3	many	TRBD1	TGTGCCGTCCGAGGACAGGTCTTTGGAAACACCATATATTTT	CAVRGQVFGNTIYF